This T cell receptor beta chain was recovered during a study of response to subunit inactivated influenza vaccine. The table lists this clonotype with a few counts. Its matching antigen is unknown. TCRdb re-derived calls from the RT-PCR reads in MiXCR, one entry per CDR3 protein. The sample has 700,000 to 800,000 distinct CDR3 sequences, under 20% seen once. The study, taken as a whole, reports: A suggestion made by the authors is that each seasonal influenza vaccination recruits few new T cells.

Sequences were derived from PBMCs from blood, sampled around 5 days after vaccination. This clonotype was sampled from a man aged 45 to 65 who received an inactivated influenza vaccine.

The CDR3, as DNA: TGTGCCAGCAGTCCTTTTAGCGGGGCCACAGATACGCAGTATTTT. It translates to CASSPFSGATDTQYF. The rearrangement links TRBV12-3 or TRBV12-4 to TRBJ2-3, with 8 nucleotides matching TRBD2. The CDR3 is 15 residues long. The trim removed 5 bases at V and 2 bases at J, leaving 6 bases unmatched.